A selection of T cell receptor beta chains follows, all from one sample in a study of T-cell reconstitution after alpha-beta-depleted transplantation in children. TCRdb re-analysed the PCR reads in MiXCR, keeping a single row per CDR3 protein. Of 450,000 to 600,000 distinct CDR3 sequences listed, roughly 13% were seen once; the top ten hold 2.2%. The sequences come from PBMCs, mostly from graft donor cells, collected 360 days after TCRalphabeta/CD19-depleted stem cell transplant. The receptors were gathered from a male patient younger than 18 who had a stem cell transplant for acute myeloid leukemia, so the T cells may come from the graft donor. The CDR3 runs from the conserved cysteine through the conserved F or W. Fields, in order: V gene, clone size, J gene, D gene, CDR3 DNA, CDR3 protein. The D gene is left open where the match is weak. Where a row states a size, it is once, few, many or the class of an expanded clone; other rows omit it.

V: TRBV29-1
size: NA
J: TRBJ2-1
D: NA
DNA: TGCAGCGTTGAAGGGGGTCTAGCGAACGGAGGTGAGCAGTTCTTC
CDR3: CSVEGGLANGGEQFF

V: TRBV6-5
size: many
J: TRBJ2-1
D: NA
DNA: TGTGCCAGCAGTTCCGACAGCGACTACAATGAGCAGTTCTTC
CDR3: CASSSDSDYNEQFF

V: TRBV12-3/TRBV12-4
size: many
J: TRBJ1-2
D: NA
DNA: TGTGCCAGCAGTTTGCACAGGCCCAACCTTGGCTACACCTTC
CDR3: CASSLHRPNLGYTF

V: TRBV12-3/TRBV12-4
size: NA
J: TRBJ2-7
D: TRBD2
DNA: TGTGCCAGCAGTTTAGAGGGACTAGTTCCGTACGAGCAGTACTTC
CDR3: CASSLEGLVPYEQYF

V: TRBV6-2/TRBV6-3
size: NA
J: TRBJ1-2
D: NA
DNA: TGTGCCAGCAGAAAGATTATTTACTCTGGCTACACCTTC
CDR3: CASRKIIYSGYTF

V: TRBV12-3/TRBV12-4
size: NA
J: TRBJ2-5
D: TRBD1
DNA: TGTGCCAGCAGCTGGGGACAGGGGGCGTTTGGGGAGACCCAGTACTTC
CDR3: CASSWGQGAFGETQYF

V: TRBV7-9
size: few
J: TRBJ2-7
D: NA
DNA: TGTGCCAGCAGCCCGGCGGACTCGTACGAGCAGTACTTC
CDR3: CASSPADSYEQYF

V: TRBV6-4
size: many
J: TRBJ2-2
D: NA
DNA: TGTGCCAGCAGTGAGCAGAGCACCGGGGAGCTGTTTTTT
CDR3: CASSEQSTGELFF

V: TRBV7-9
size: few
J: TRBJ1-3
D: NA
DNA: TGTGCCAGCAGCTTAGACAGCCCGGCAGGAAACACCATATATTTT
CDR3: CASSLDSPAGNTIYF

V: TRBV7-6
size: few
J: TRBJ2-1
D: TRBD2
DNA: TGTGCCAGCAGCTTAGATCCGGGAGGGGACAATGAGCAGTTCTTC
CDR3: CASSLDPGGDNEQFF

V: TRBV12-3/TRBV12-4
size: NA
J: TRBJ2-6
D: TRBD1
DNA: TGTGCCAGCAGTCCCTGGACAGGGGGTGATGGGGCCAACGTCCTGACTTTC
CDR3: CASSPWTGGDGANVLTF

V: TRBV28
size: few
J: TRBJ1-2
D: NA
DNA: TGTGCCAGCACCCATGCCTCTCGGTTGTTCGGCTACACCTTC
CDR3: CASTHASRLFGYTF

V: TRBV7-2
size: many
J: TRBJ2-7
D: NA
DNA: TGTGCCAGCAGCTTAGTACAAGGCTCCTACGAGCAGTACTTC
CDR3: CASSLVQGSYEQYF

V: TRBV12-3/TRBV12-4
size: NA
J: TRBJ2-7
D: NA
DNA: TGTGCCAGCAGTTCGGCTAGCCTATCCTACGAGCAGTACTTC
CDR3: CASSSASLSYEQYF

V: TRBV7-6
size: many
J: TRBJ2-7
D: NA
DNA: TGTGCCAGCAGCTTACAGAGTGCCTACGAGCAGTACTTC
CDR3: CASSLQSAYEQYF

V: TRBV28
size: many
J: TRBJ2-2
D: TRBD2
DNA: TGTGCCAGCAGTTTGAGCGGGAGTCGGAACACCGGGGAGCTGTTTTTT
CDR3: CASSLSGSRNTGELFF

V: TRBV20-1
size: NA
J: TRBJ1-2
D: TRBD1
DNA: TGCAGTGCCCGGACAGGGGGCGGCTACACCTTC
CDR3: CSARTGGGYTF

V: TRBV25-1
size: NA
J: TRBJ2-3
D: NA
DNA: TGTGCCAGCAGTGACAGGGGACCCACAGATACGCAGTATTTT
CDR3: CASSDRGPTDTQYF

V: TRBV4-2
size: few
J: TRBJ2-1
D: TRBD2
DNA: TGTGCCAGCAGCCAAGAGGTAGCGGGGCTATACAATGAGCAGTTCTTC
CDR3: CASSQEVAGLYNEQFF

V: TRBV28
size: NA
J: TRBJ1-6
D: TRBD1
DNA: TGTGCCAGCAGAGGACAGGTTTATAATTCACCCCTCCACTTT
CDR3: CASRGQVYNSPLHF

V: TRBV4-2
size: few
J: TRBJ2-7
D: NA
DNA: TGTGCCAGCAGCCAAGTGCTGGAGACCCACGAGCAGTACTTC
CDR3: CASSQVLETHEQYF

V: TRBV6-5
size: NA
J: TRBJ2-7
D: NA
DNA: TGTGCCAGCAGTTACTTAACTCACAGAGGCGAGCAGTACTTC
CDR3: CASSYLTHRGEQYF

V: TRBV24-1
size: few
J: TRBJ2-5
D: TRBD1
DNA: TGTGCCACCAGTGAACCGGGACAGGCAAAGACCCAGTACTTC
CDR3: CATSEPGQAKTQYF

V: TRBV7-9
size: few
J: TRBJ2-2
D: NA
DNA: TGTGCCAGCACCACACTGGACAAGCCTCGCGGGGAGCTGTTTTTT
CDR3: CASTTLDKPRGELFF

V: TRBV13
size: NA
J: TRBJ2-7
D: NA
DNA: TGTGCCAGCAGCTTAAAAGGGCTCTTCGAGCAGTACTTC
CDR3: CASSLKGLFEQYF

V: TRBV14
size: NA
J: TRBJ2-7
D: NA
DNA: TGTGCCAGCAGCCGACCGGGCCCCACCTACGAGCAGTACTTC
CDR3: CASSRPGPTYEQYF

V: TRBV5-5
size: NA
J: TRBJ2-6
D: NA
DNA: TGTGCCAGCAGCTTGGTGGGCCTAACTAACGTCCTGACTTTC
CDR3: CASSLVGLTNVLTF

V: TRBV4-3
size: few
J: TRBJ2-7
D: TRBD2
DNA: TGCGCCAGCAGCCAAGTCGTAGCGGGGGCGCGGGAGCAGTACTTC
CDR3: CASSQVVAGAREQYF

V: TRBV20-1
size: many
J: TRBJ2-5
D: TRBD1
DNA: TGCAGTGCTTTGACAGGGGGCGCGTGGGGAGAGACCCAGTACTTC
CDR3: CSALTGGAWGETQYF

V: TRBV29-1
size: few
J: TRBJ2-3
D: NA
DNA: TGCGTCCTAGGCGCAGATACGCAGTATTTT
CDR3: CVLGADTQYF

V: TRBV7-9
size: NA
J: TRBJ2-7
D: NA
DNA: TGTGCCAGCAGCTTAGGACAGACGGGCTACGAGCAGTACTTC
CDR3: CASSLGQTGYEQYF